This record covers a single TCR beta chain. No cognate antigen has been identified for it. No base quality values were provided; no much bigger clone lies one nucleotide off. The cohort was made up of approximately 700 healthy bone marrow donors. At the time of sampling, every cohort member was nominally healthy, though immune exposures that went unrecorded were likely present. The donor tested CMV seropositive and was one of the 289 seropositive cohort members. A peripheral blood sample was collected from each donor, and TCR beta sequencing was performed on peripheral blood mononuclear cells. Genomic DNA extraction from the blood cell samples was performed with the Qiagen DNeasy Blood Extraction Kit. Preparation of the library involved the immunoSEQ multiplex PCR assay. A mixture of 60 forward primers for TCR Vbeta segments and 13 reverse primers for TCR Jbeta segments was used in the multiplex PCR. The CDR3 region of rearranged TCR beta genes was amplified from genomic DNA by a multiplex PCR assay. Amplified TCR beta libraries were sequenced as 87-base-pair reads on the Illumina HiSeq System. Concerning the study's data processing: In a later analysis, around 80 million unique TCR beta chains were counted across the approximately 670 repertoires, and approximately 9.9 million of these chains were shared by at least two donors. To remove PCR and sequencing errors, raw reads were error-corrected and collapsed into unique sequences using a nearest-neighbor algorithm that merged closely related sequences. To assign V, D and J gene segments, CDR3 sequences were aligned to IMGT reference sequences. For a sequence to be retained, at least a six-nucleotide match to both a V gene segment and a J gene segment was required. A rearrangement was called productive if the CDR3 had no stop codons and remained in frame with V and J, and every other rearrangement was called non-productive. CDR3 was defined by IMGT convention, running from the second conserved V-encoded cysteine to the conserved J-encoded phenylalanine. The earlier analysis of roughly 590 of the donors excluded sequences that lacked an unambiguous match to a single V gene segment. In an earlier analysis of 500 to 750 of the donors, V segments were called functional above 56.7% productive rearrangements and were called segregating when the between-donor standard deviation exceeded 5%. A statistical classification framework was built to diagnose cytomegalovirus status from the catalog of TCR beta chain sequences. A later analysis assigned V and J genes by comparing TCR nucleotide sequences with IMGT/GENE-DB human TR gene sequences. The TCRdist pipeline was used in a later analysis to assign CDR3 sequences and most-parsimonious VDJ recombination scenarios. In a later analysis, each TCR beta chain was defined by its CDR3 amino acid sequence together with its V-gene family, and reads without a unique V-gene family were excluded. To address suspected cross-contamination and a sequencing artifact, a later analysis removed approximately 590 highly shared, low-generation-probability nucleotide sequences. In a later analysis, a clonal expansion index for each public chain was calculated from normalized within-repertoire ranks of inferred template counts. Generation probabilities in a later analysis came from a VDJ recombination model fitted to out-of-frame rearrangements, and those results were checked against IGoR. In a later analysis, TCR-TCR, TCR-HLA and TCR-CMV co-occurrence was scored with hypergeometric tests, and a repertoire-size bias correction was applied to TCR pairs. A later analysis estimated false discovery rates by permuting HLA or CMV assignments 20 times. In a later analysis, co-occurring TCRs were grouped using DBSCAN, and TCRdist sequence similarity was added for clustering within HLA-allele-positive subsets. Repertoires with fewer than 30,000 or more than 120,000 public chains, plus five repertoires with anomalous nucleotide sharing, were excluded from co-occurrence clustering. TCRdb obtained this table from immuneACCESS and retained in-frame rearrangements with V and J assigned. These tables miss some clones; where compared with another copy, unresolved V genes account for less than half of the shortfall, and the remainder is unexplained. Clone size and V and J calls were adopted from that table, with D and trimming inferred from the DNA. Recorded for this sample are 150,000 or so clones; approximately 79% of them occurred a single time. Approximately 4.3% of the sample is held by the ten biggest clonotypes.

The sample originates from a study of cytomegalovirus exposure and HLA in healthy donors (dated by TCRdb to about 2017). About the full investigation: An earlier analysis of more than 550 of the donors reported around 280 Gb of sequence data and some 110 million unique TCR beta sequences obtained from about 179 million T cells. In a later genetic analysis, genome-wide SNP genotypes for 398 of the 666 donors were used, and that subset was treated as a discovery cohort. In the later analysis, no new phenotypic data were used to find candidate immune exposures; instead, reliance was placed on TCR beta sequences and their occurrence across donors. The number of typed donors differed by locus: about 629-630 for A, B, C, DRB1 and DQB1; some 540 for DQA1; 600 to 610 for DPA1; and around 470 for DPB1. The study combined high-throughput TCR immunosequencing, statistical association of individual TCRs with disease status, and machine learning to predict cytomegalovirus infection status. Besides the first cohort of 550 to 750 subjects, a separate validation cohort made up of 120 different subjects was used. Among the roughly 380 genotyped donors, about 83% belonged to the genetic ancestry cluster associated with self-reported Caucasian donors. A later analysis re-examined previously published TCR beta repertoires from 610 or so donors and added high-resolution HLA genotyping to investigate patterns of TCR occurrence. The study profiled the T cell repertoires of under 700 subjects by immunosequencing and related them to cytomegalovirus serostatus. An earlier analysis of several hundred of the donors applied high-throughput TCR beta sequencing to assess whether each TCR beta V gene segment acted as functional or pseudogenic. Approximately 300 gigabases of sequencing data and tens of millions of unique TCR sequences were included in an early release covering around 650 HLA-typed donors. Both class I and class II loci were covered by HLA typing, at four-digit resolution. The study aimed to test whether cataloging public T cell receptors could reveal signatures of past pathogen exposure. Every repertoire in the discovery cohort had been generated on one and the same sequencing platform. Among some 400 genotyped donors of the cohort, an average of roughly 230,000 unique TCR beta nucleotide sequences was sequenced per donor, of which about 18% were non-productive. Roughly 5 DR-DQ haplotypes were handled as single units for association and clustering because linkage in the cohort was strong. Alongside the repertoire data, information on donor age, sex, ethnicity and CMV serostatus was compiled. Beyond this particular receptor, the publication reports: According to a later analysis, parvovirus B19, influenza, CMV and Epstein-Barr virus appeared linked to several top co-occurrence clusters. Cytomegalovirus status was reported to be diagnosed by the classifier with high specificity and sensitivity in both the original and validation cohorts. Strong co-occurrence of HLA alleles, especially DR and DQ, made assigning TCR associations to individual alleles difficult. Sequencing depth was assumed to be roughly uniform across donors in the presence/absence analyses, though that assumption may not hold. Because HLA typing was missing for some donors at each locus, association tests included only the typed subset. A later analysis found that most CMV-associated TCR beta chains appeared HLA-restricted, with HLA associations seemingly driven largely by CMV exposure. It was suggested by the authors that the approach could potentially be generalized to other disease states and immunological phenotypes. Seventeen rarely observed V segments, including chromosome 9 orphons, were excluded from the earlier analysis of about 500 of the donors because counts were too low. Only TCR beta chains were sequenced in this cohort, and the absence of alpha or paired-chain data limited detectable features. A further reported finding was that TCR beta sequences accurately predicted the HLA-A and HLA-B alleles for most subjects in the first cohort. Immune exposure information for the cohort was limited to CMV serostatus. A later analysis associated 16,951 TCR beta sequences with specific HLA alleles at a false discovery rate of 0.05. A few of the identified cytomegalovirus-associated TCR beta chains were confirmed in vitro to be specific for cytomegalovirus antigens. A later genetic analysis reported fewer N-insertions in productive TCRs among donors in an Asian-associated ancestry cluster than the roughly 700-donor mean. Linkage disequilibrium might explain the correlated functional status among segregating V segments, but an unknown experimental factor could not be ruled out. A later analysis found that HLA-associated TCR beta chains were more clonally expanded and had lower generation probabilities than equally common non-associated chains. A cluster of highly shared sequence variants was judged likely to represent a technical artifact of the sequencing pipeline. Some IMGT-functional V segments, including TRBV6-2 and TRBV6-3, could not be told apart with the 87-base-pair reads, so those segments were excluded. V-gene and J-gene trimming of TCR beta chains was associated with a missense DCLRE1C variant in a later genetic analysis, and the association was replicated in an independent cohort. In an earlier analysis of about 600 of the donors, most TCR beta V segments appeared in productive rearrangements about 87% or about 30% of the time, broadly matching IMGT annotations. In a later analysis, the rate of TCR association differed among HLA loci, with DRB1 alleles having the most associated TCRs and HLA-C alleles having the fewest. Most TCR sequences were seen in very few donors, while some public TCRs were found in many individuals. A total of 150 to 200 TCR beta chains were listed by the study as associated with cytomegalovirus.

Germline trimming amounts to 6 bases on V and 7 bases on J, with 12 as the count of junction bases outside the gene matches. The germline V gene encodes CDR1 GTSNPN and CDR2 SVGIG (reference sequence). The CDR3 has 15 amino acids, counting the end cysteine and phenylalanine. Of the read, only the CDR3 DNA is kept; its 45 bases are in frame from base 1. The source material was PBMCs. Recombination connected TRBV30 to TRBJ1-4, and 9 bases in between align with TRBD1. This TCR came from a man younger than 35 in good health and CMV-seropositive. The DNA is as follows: TGTGCCTGCCCGGTTGCCGACAGGGGGAGTGAAAAACTGTTTTTT. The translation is CACPVADRGSEKLFF.